These 22 T cell receptor beta chains share one sample of origin, sequenced in a study of blood T cell repertoires in COVID-19. Sequenced by immunoSEQ multiplex PCR; TCRdb stores in-frame clones only, minus some. The sample holds over 150,000 clones, around 90% seen once. The sequencing sample was made of peripheral blood. Every receptor here comes from a man aged 40-50 years with active or convalescent COVID-19.

J is TRBJ1-1 and V is TRBV19, with D perhaps matching TRBD1 (5 bases). CDR1 is LNHDA and CDR2 is SQIVND in the germline V gene (reference sequence). The V gene lost 7 bases and the J gene lost 4 bases, with 10 bases spanning the gap. This CDR3 region has 12 residues. Written as DNA, the CDR3 is TGTGCCAGTAAGGCAGGGATCACTGAAGCTTTCTTT. Residues: CASKAGITEAFF.

The rearrangement joins TRBV18 to TRBJ2-5; the match to TRBD1 covers 8 bases. The V and J ends lost 5 bases and 5 bases, in that order; junction bases with no gene match: 4. This CDR3 comprises 13 residues. CDR1 and CDR2 from the germline V gene are KGHSH and LQKENI. The CDR3 region is CASSSRGLETQYF. The CDR3, as DNA: TGTGCCAGCTCATCCAGGGGGCTTGAGACCCAGTACTTC.

The V call is TRBV6-6, the J call TRBJ1-1, with D perhaps matching TRBD1 (6 bases). In germline, CDR1 is MNHNY, CDR2 SVGAGI (reference sequence). The V gene lost 6 bases and the J gene lost 3 bases, with 14 bases spanning the gap. The CDR3 is 14 amino acids. CDR3: CASSPQGTDTEAFF. CDR3 DNA: TGTGCCAGCAGCCCACAGGGCACCGACACTGAAGCTTTCTTT.

The chain employs TRBV7-2 and TRBJ2-7; 7 positions match TRBD2. Germline-derived CDR1 and CDR2 are SGHTA and FQGNSA. V shed 5 bases and J 1 base; nucleotides not matched to a gene: 8. The CDR3 totals 15 residues. CDR3 loop: CASSPRASGSYEQYF. The CDR3 DNA reads TGTGCCAGCAGCCCCCGCGCTAGCGGTTCCTACGAGCAGTACTTC.

The chain joins TRBV4-1 to TRBJ2-3, with TRBD1 matching 7 bases. V shed 4 bases, J shed 3 bases, and the junction held 19 bases outside the gene matches. This CDR3 contains 19 residues. CDR1 and CDR2 from the germline V gene are MGHRA and YSYEKL. The CDR3 spells CASSPGVFLGQEVTDTQYF. CDR3 DNA: TGCGCCAGCAGCCCGGGTGTCTTTCTTGGACAGGAGGTTACAGATACGCAGTATTTT.

The V call is TRBV6-4, the J call TRBJ1-6; 9 positions agree with TRBD1. The germline CDR1 and CDR2 sequences are MRHNA and SNTAGT. Germline trimming cut 2 bases from V and 8 bases from J; bases unmatched to any gene: 4. The CDR3 contains 15 residues. This CDR3 is CASSDGTGPYSPLHF. The CDR3 DNA reads as TGTGCCAGCAGTGACGGGACAGGGCCCTATTCACCCCTCCACTTT.

This rearrangement joins TRBV5-1 to TRBJ1-6; 7 positions agree with TRBD1. The CDR3 covers 16 residues. V was pared by 0 bases and J by 9 bases, with 9 bases of the junction left unmatched. Looked up from germline, CDR1 is SGHRS and CDR2 is YFSETQ. CDR3 coding DNA: TGCGCCAGCAGCTTGGCCCCGGCAGGGGGAAGTTCACCCCTCCACTTT. It yields the protein CASSLAPAGGSSPLHF.

This clone was observed many times. The chain combines TRBV28 with TRBJ2-1; 8 bases agree with TRBD1. With 5 bases clipped from V and 6 bases from J, the junction kept 6 bases outside the gene matches. The CDR3 contains 14 residues. The germline CDR1 and CDR2 sequences are MDHEN and SYDVKM. The CDR3 bases are TGTGCCAGCAGTCCCATCACAGGGGGCAATGAGCAGTTCTTC. Its translation: CASSPITGGNEQFF.

This clone was observed a single time. V and J are TRBV11-1 and TRBJ2-7; the D gene is possibly TRBD1 (6 bases). This CDR3 contains 14 residues. Between the trimmed V and J ends, which lost 5 bases and 2 bases, there was a span of 13 bases. From germline, CDR1 is SGHAT and CDR2 FQDESV (reference sequence). CDR3 sequence: CASSPSDRPYEQYF. The CDR3 nucleotides are TGTGCCAGCAGCCCGTCAGACAGGCCCTACGAGCAGTACTTC.

The chain joins TRBV3-1 (or the pseudogene TRBV3-2) to TRBJ2-5; D gene unclear. Germline CDR1 reads LGHDT; CDR2 reads YNNKEL (reference sequence). The germline V and J ends were trimmed by 1 base and 7 bases, with 13 bases remaining between them. The CDR3 sequence is 14 residues long. CDR3 amino acids: CASSQVAARRTQYF. CDR3 bases: TGTGCCAGCAGCCAAGTAGCTGCTCGTAGGACCCAGTACTTC.

The count of this clone is one. The chain is built from TRBV7-2 and TRBJ2-2; TRBD2 aligns across 11 bases. J gave up 5 bases and V 5 bases, and 4 bases lay outside the gene matches. The CDR3 runs 15 residues. Germline V gene lookup returns CDR1 SGHTA and CDR2 FQGNSA. DNA of the CDR3: TGTGCCAGCAGCCTTCTAGCGGGGGGTACCGGGGAGCTGTTTTTT. Its protein is CASSLLAGGTGELFF. Full variable domain (outside the CDR3, taken from reference TRBV7-2 and TRBJ2-2): GAGVSQSPSNKVTEKGKDVELRCDPISGHTALYWYRQSLGQGLEFLIYFQGNSAPDKSGLPSDRFSAERTGGSVSTLTIQRTQQEDSAVYLCASSLLAGGTGELFFGEGSRLTVL.

The V and J genes are TRBV11-2 and TRBJ2-5; 11 bases match TRBD2. V gave up 4 bases and J gave up 2 bases; unmatched junction bases: 3. Germline loops: CDR1 SGHAT, CDR2 FQNNGV. CDR3 length equals 15 residues. The CDR3 DNA follows: TGTGCCAGCAGCTCCACTAGCGGGGGACAAGAGACCCAGTACTTC. As protein: CASSSTSGGQETQYF.

The chain is built from TRBV7-6 and TRBJ2-5; D is possibly TRBD1 (5 bases). The length of the CDR3 is 11 residues. The germline gives CDR1 SGHVS, CDR2 FNYEAQ. The V gene lost 8 bases and the J gene lost 5 bases, with 9 bases spanning the gap. The DNA of the CDR3 is TGTGCCAGCGGGGCTCTGGAGACCCAGTACTTC. Its translation is CASGALETQYF.

The chain is built from TRBV3-1 (or the pseudogene TRBV3-2) and TRBJ1-1; D remains unclear. The CDR3 loop spans 14 amino acids. V was pared by 1 base and J by 0 bases, with 6 bases between. The germline V gene encodes CDR1 LGHDT and CDR2 YNNKEL (reference sequence). CDR3 in DNA: TGTGCCAGCAGCCAAGCACCAGTGAACACTGAAGCTTTCTTT. This codes for CASSQAPVNTEAFF.

The genes are TRBV21-1 and TRBJ2-7; the table names TRBD1, a call not compared with the DNA. TRBV21-1 is a recognized pseudogene. The CDR3 spans 21 residues. The CDR3 loop is CASSKGRFPEIRQGQSYEQYF. The CDR3 nucleotides are TGTGCCAGCAGCAAAGGTAGGTTTCCGGAGATCAGACAGGGCCAATCCTACGAGCAGTACTTC.

The CDR3 loop reads CASSLTGTGRNTIYF. As DNA, the CDR3 is TGCGCCAGCAGCCTAACCGGGACAGGGAGGAACACCATATATTTT. This chain links TRBV5-1 with TRBJ1-3; TRBD1 matches 9 bases. CDR1 is SGHRS, CDR2 YFSETQ, per germline. The CDR3 runs 15 residues. V was pared by 4 bases and J by 7 bases, with 9 bases of the junction left unmatched.

V gene TRBV24-1 combines with J gene TRBJ2-3; TRBD2 matches 8 bases. The junction had 7 bases not matched to a gene; V was cut back by 4 bases and J by 2 bases. The CDR3 runs to 16 residues. CDR1 and CDR2 (germline): KGHDR, SFDVKD. The CDR3 spells CATSEAGTRATDTQYF. DNA of the CDR3: TGTGCCACCAGTGAAGCCGGGACTAGAGCCACAGATACGCAGTATTTT.

The CDR3: CASSEGTGTNYGYTF. In DNA, the CDR3 is TGTGCCAGCAGTGAAGGGACAGGGACTAACTATGGCTACACCTTC. The chain carries TRBV6-1 and TRBJ1-2, with TRBD1 matching over 8 bases. Germline V gene data show CDR1 as MNHNS and CDR2 as SASEGT. The V and J ends lost 1 base and 0 bases, in that order; junction bases with no gene match: 1. This CDR3 comprises 15 residues.

The sample holds one count of this clone. V gene TRBV3-1 (or the pseudogene TRBV3-2) combines with J gene TRBJ2-7, with TRBD1 identical over 9 bases. Germline values: CDR1 LGHDT, CDR2 YNNKEL (reference sequence). The CDR3 is 14 amino acids. V dropped 4 bases and J dropped 2; count of bases not matched to a gene: 3. CDR3 region: CASSPGQGPYEQYF. The CDR3 region has the DNA TGTGCCAGCAGCCCTGGACAGGGGCCCTACGAGCAGTACTTC.

This chain connects TRBV6-2 or TRBV6-3 to TRBJ2-6; 10 bases match TRBD1. The CDR3 is 17 amino acids. Trimming cost V 6 bases and J 2 bases; bases outside gene matches: 7. The germline CDR1 and CDR2 sequences are MNHEY and SVGEGT. In DNA form, the CDR3 reads TGTGCCAGCAGCGAAGGACAGGGGGTCCCTGGGGCCAACGTCCTGACTTTC. This codes for CASSEGQGVPGANVLTF.

This clone was picked up one time. The chain uses TRBV30 and TRBJ1-6, with unresolved D. CDR3 length: 15 residues. V was clipped by 3 bases and J by 3 bases, with 12 bases between them. Per germline, CDR1 GTSNPN and CDR2 SVGIG (reference sequence). The CDR3 DNA is TGTGCCTGGAGGCCTATACAGTTCTATAATTCACCCCTCCACTTT. Translation: CAWRPIQFYNSPLHF.

The J gene is TRBJ2-3, the V gene TRBV19, with TRBD2 matching over 14 bases. CDR1 is LNHDA and CDR2 is SQIVND in the germline V gene (reference sequence). CDR3 length equals 16 residues. After removal of 4 bases from V and 3 bases from J, the junction contained 3 bases not matched to a gene. CDR3 DNA: TGTGCCAGTAGTAGACTAGCGGGGGGGCTTACAGATACGCAGTATTTT. Translation: CASSRLAGGLTDTQYF.